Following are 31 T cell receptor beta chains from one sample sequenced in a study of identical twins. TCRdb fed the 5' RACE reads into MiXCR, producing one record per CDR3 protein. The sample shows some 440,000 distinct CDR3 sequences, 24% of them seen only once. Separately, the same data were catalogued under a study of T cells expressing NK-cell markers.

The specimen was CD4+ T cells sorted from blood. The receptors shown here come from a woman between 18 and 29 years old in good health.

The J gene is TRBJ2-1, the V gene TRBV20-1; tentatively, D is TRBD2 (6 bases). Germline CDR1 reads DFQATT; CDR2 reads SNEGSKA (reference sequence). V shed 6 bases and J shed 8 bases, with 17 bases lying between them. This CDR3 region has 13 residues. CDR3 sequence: CSARLGVRHEQFF. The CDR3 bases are TGCAGTGCAAGACTAGGGGTGAGGCATGAGCAGTTCTTC.

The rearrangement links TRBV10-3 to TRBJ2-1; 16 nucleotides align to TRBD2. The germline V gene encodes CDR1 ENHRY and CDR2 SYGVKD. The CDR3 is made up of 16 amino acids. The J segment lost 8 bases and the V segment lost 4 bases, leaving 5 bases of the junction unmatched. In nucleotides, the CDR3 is TGTGCCATCAGTGCCGGGACTAGCGGGAGGGGAGATGAGCAGTTCTTC. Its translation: CAISAGTSGRGDEQFF.

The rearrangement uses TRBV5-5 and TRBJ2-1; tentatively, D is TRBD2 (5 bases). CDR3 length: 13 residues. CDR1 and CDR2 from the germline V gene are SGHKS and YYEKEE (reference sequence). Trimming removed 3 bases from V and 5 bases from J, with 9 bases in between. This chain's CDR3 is CASSYPGNNEQFF. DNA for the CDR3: TGTGCCAGCAGCTACCCGGGGAACAATGAGCAGTTCTTC.

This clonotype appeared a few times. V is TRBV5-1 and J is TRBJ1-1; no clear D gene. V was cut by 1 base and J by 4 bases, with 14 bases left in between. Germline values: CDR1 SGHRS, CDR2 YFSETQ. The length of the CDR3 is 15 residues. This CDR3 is CASSLHGWGGTEAFF. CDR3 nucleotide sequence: TGCGCCAGCAGCTTGCACGGTTGGGGAGGCACTGAAGCTTTCTTT. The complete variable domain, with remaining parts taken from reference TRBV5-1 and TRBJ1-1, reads KAGVTQTPRYLIKTRGQQVTLSCSPISGHRSVSWYQQTPGQGLQFLFEYFSETQRNKGNFPGRFSGRQFSNSRSEMNVSTLELGDSALYLCASSLHGWGGTEAFFGQGTRLTVV.

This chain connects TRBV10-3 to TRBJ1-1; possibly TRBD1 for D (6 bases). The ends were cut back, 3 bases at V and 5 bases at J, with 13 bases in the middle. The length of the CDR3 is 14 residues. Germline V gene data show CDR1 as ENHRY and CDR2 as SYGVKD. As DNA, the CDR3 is TGTGCCATCAGTGACGGGGGGCGCGGGACTGAAGCTTTCTTT. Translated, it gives CAISDGGRGTEAFF.

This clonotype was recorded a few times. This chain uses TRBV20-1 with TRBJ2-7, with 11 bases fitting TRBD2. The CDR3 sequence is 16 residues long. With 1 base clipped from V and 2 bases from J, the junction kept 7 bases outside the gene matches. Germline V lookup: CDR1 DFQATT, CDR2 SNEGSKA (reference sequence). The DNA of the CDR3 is TGCAGTGCTAGAGGAAGCACTAGCGGGGGCCCCTACGAGCAGTACTTC. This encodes CSARGSTSGGPYEQYF.

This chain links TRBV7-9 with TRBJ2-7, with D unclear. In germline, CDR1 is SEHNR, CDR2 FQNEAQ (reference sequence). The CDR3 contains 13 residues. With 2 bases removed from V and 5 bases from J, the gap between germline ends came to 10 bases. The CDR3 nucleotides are TGTGCCAGCAGCTTAACTGTTGCAGACGAGCAGTACTTC. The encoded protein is CASSLTVADEQYF.

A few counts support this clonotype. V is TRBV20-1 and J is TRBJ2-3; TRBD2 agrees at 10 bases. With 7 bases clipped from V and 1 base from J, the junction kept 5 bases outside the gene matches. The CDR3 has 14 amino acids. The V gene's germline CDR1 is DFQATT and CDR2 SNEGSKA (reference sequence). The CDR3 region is CSGTSGRGTDTQYF. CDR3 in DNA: TGCAGTGGGACTAGCGGCAGAGGCACAGATACGCAGTATTTT.

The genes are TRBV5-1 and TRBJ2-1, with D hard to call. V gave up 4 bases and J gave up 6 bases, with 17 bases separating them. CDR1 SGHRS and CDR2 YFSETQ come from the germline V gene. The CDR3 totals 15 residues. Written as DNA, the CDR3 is TGCGCCAGCAGCACCCTCCACGGTCCTGTCAATGAGCAGTTCTTC. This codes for CASSTLHGPVNEQFF.

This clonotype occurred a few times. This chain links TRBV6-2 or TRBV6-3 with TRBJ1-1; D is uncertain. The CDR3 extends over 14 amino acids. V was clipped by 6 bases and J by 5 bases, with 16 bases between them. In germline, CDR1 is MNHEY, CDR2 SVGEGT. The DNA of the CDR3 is TGTGCCAGCAGCCGGTGGATCCCGGGGACTGAAGCTTTCTTT. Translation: CASSRWIPGTEAFF.

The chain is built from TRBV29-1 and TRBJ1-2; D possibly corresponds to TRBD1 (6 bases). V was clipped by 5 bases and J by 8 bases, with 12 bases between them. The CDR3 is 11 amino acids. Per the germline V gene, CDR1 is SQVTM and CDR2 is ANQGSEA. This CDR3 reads CSVWGAGGYTF. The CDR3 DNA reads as TGCAGCGTTTGGGGGGCTGGAGGCTACACCTTC.

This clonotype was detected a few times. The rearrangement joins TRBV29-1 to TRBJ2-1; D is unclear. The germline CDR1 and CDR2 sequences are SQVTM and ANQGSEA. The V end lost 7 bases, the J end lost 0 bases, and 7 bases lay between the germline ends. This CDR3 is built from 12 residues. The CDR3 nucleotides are TGCAGCGGCCGTAGCTCCTACAATGAGCAGTTCTTC. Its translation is CSGRSSYNEQFF.

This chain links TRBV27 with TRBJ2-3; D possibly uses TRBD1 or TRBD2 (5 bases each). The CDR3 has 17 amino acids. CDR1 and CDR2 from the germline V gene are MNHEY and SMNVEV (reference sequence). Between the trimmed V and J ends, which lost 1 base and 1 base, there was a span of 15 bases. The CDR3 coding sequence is TGTGCCAGCAGTTTATTCCCTCTCCGGGACGGCACAGATACGCAGTATTTT. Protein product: CASSLFPLRDGTDTQYF.

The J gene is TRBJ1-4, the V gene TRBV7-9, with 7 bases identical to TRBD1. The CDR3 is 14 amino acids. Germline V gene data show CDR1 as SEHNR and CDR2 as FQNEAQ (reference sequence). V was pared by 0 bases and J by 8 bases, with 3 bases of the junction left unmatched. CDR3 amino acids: CASSLAQGEEKLFF. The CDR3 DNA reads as TGTGCCAGCAGCTTAGCGCAGGGGGAAGAAAAACTGTTTTTT.

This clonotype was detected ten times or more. DNA of the CDR3: TGCAGTGCTAGTAGCGTGCTTTCCTACGAGCAGTACTTC. It codes for CSASSVLSYEQYF. The chain carries TRBV20-1 and TRBJ2-7; maybe TRBD2 (5 bases). The CDR3 runs to 13 residues. V was clipped by 3 bases and J by 1 base, with 10 bases between them. Germline CDR1 reads DFQATT; CDR2 reads SNEGSKA (reference sequence).

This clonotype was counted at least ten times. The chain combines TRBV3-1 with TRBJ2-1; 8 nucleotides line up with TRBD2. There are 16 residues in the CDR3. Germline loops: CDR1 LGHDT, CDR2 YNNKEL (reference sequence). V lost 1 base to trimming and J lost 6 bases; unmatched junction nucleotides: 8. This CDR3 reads CASSQVSTSGVNEQFF. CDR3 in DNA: TGTGCCAGCAGCCAAGTGAGTACTAGCGGAGTCAATGAGCAGTTCTTC.

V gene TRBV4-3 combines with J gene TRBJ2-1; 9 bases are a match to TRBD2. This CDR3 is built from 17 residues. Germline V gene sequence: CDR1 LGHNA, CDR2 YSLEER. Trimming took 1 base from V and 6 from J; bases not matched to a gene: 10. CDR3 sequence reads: CASSQVFGSGSPNEQFF. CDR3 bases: TGCGCCAGCAGCCAAGTGTTTGGTAGCGGGAGTCCCAATGAGCAGTTCTTC.

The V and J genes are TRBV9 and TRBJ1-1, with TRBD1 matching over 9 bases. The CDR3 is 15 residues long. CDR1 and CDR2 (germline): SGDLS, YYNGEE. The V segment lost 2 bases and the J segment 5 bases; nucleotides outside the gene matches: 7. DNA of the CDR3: TGTGCCAGCAGCGTTACCGGGACAGGGCGAACTGAAGCTTTCTTT. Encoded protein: CASSVTGTGRTEAFF.

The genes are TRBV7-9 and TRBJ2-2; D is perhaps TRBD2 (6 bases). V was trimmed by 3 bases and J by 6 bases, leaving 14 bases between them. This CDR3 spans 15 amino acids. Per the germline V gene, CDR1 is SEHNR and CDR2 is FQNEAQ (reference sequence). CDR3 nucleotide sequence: TGTGCCAGCAGCTTGATCGGGGGATTCGCCGGGGAGCTGTTTTTT. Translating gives CASSLIGGFAGELFF. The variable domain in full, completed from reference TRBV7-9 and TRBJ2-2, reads DTGVSQNPRHKITKRGQNVTFRCDPISEHNRLYWYRQTLGQGPEFLTYFQNEAQLEKSRLLSDRFSAERPKGSFSTLEIQRTEQGDSAMYLCASSLIGGFAGELFFGEGSRLTVL.

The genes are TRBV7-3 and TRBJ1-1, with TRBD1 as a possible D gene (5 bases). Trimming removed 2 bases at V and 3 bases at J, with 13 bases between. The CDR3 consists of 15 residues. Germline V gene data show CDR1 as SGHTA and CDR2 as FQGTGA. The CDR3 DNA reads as TGTGCCAGCAGCTTACGGCAGGGATCCGACACTGAAGCTTTCTTT. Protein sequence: CASSLRQGSDTEAFF. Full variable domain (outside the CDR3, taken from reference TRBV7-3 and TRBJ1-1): GAGVSQTPSNKVTEKGKYVELRCDPISGHTALYWYRQSLGQGPEFLIYFQGTGAADDSGLPNDRFFAVRPEGSVSTLKIQRTERGDSAVYLCASSLRQGSDTEAFFGQGTRLTVV.

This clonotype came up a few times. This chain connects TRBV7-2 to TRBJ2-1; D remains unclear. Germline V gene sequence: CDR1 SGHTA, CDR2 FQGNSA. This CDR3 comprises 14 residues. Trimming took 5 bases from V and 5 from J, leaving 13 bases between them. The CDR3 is CASSGLVKDNEQFF. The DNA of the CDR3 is TGTGCCAGCAGCGGGCTAGTTAAAGACAATGAGCAGTTCTTC.

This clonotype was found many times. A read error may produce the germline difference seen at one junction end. The CDR3 DNA follows: TGTGCCAGCAGCCCCCCAGGGGCGGGGGCCTTC. Amino acids: CASSPPGAGAF. This chain uses TRBV7-9 with TRBJ1-2, with D possibly being TRBD1 (6 bases). The CDR3 has 11 residues. CDR1 SEHNR and CDR2 FQNEAQ come from the germline V gene (reference sequence).

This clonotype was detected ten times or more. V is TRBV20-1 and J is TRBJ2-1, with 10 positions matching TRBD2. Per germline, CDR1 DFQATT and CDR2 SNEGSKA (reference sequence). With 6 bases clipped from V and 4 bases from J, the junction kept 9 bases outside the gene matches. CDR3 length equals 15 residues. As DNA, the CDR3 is TGCAGTGCCCCCCGACTAGCGGGCATTTACAATGAGCAGTTCTTC. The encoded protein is CSAPRLAGIYNEQFF.

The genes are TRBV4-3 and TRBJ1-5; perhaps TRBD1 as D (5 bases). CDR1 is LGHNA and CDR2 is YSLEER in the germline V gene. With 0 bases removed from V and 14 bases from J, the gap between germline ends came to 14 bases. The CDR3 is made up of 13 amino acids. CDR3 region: CASSQDRGNAKHF. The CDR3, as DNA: TGCGCCAGCAGCCAAGATCGGGGGAATGCGAAGCATTTT.

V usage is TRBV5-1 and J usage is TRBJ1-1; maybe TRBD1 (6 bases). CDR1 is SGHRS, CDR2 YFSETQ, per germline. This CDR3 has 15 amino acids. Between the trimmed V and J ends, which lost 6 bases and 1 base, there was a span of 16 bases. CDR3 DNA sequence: TGCGCCAGCACCGGGGGGGGCATACGGAACACTGAAGCTTTCTTT. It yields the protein CASTGGGIRNTEAFF.

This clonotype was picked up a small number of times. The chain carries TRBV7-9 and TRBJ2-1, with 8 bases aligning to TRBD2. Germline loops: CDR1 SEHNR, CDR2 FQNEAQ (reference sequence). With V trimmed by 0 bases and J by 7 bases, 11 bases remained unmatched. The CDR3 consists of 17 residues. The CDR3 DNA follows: TGTGCCAGCAGCTTAGCGCTAATCGGGAGGGCCCGAAATGAGCAGTTCTTC. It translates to CASSLALIGRARNEQFF.

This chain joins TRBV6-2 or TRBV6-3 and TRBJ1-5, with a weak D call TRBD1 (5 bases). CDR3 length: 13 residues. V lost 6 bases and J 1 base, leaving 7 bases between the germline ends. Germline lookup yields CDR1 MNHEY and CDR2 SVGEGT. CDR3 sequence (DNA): TGTGCCAGCAGAAGACAGAGCAATCAGCCCCAGCATTTT. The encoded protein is CASRRQSNQPQHF.

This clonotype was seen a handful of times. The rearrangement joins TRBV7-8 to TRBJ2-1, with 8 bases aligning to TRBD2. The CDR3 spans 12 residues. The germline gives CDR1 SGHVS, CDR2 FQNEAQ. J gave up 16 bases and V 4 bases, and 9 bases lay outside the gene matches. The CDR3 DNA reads TGTGCCAGCAGCTGGTCCGGGACTAGTGATTTCTTC. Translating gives CASSWSGTSDFF. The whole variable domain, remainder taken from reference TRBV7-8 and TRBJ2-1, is GAGVSQSPRYKVAKRGQDVALRCDPISGHVSLFWYQQALGQGPEFLTYFQNEAQLDKSGLPSDRFFAERPEGSVSTLKIQRTQQEDSAVYLCASSWSGTSDFFGPGTRLTVL.

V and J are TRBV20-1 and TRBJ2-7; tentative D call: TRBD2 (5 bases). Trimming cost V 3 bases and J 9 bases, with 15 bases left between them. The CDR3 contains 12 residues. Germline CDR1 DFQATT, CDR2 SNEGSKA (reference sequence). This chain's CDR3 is CSARVGYEGQYF. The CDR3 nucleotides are TGCAGTGCTAGGGTAGGCTACGAGGGGCAGTACTTC.

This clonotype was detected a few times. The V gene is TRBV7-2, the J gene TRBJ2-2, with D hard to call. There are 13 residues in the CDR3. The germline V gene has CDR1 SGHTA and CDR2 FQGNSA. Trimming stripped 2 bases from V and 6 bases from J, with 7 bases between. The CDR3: CASSLKRAGELFF. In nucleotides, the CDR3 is TGTGCCAGCAGCTTAAAACGGGCCGGGGAGCTGTTTTTT.

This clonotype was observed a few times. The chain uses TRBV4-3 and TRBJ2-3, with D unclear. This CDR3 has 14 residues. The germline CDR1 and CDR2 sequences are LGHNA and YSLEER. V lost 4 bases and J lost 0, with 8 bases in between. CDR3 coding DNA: TGCGCCAGCAGCCCAGAGGTTAGCACAGATACGCAGTATTTT. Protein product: CASSPEVSTDTQYF.